The 20 T cell receptor beta chains below come from one sample, sequenced in a study of beta chain features in type 1 diabetes. Expressed TCRB transcripts got sequenced, as all isolated RNA was reverse transcribed. Assay: immunoSEQ multiplex PCR; the TCRdb copy retains only in-frame clones and omits some. The sample carries 810,000 or so clones, roughly 15% recorded once. The material sequenced was naive CD4+ T cells from blood. All receptors come from a woman aged 18-29 years in good health.

In its sample, this clone was seen a few times. J is TRBJ2-1 and V is TRBV5-1, with 8 bases fitting TRBD1. CDR1 is SGHRS and CDR2 is YFSETQ in the germline V gene. Trimming cost V 0 bases and J 7 bases; bases outside gene matches: 3. The CDR3 runs to 14 residues. In nucleotides, the CDR3 is TGCGCCAGCAGCTTGGCGGGGGACAGGAATGAGCAGTTCTTC. It translates to CASSLAGDRNEQFF.

The sample holds a few counts of this clone. The gene calls are TRBV9 and TRBJ2-5; 7 bases are shared with TRBD1. This CDR3 has 15 residues. CDR1 SGDLS and CDR2 YYNGEE come from the germline V gene. Trimming took 1 base from V and 2 from J; bases not matched to a gene: 5. This CDR3 reads CASSVNRGRQETQYF. CDR3 nucleotide sequence: TGTGCCAGCAGCGTAAACAGGGGCAGGCAAGAGACCCAGTACTTC. Combining the CDR3 with reference TRBV9 and TRBJ2-5 gives the whole variable domain DSGVTQTPKHLITATGQRVTLRCSPRSGDLSVYWYQQSLDQGLQFLIQYYNGEERAKGNILERFSAQQFPDLHSELNLSSLELGDSALYFCASSVNRGRQETQYFGPGTRLLVL.

This clone was detected only a few times. V and J are TRBV7-3 and TRBJ2-1; 8 nucleotides line up with TRBD2. Germline CDR1 reads SGHTA; CDR2 reads FQGTGA. V gave up 5 bases and J gave up 5 bases; unmatched junction bases: 8. The CDR3 loop spans 15 amino acids. The CDR3 sequence: CASSQSSGTNNEQFF. CDR3 sequence (DNA): TGTGCCAGCAGCCAAAGTAGCGGGACGAACAATGAGCAGTTCTTC.

The genes are TRBV18 and TRBJ1-3; 8 bases align to TRBD1. J gave up 0 bases and V 3 bases, and 4 bases lay outside the gene matches. This CDR3 has 16 residues. CDR1 is KGHSH and CDR2 is LQKENI in the germline V gene. Written as DNA, the CDR3 is TGTGCCAGCTCACCTCGGACAGGGATCTCTGGAAACACCATATATTTT. It specifies CASSPRTGISGNTIYF. The full variable domain, with the rest looked up from reference TRBV18 and TRBJ1-3, is NAGVMQNPRHLVRRRGQEARLRCSPMKGHSHVYWYRQLPEEGLKFMVYLQKENIIDESGMPKERFSAEFPKEGPSILRIQQVVRGDSAAYFCASSPRTGISGNTIYFGEGSWLTVV.

The rearrangement links TRBV6-1 to TRBJ2-6; no definite D call. The length of the CDR3 is 14 residues. V gave up 7 bases and J gave up 0 bases, with 7 bases separating them. Germline V gene lookup returns CDR1 MNHNS and CDR2 SASEGT. DNA of the CDR3: TGTGCCAGCATAAAAAGCTCTGGGGCCAACGTCCTGACTTTC. Encoded protein: CASIKSSGANVLTF.

This chain joins TRBV10-3 and TRBJ1-1, with D possibly being TRBD1 (6 bases). V gave up 3 bases and J gave up 3 bases, with 8 bases separating them. Germline values: CDR1 ENHRY, CDR2 SYGVKD. This CDR3 is 13 amino acids long. CDR3 coding DNA: TGTGCCATCAGTGACAGGGGCGACACTGAAGCTTTCTTT. Translation gives CAISDRGDTEAFF.

This clone was picked up a small number of times. The CDR3 bases are TGCAGCGTTGAATGGGGCGGGAGAGCAGATACGCAGTATTTT. Amino acids: CSVEWGGRADTQYF. The chain uses TRBV29-1 and TRBJ2-3; TRBD2 matches 7 bases. This CDR3 spans 14 amino acids. V dropped 2 bases and J dropped 4; count of bases not matched to a gene: 6. Germline V gene sequence: CDR1 SQVTM, CDR2 ANQGSEA.

The chain joins TRBV7-2 to TRBJ2-1, with TRBD2 as a possible D gene (6 bases). Germline-derived CDR1 and CDR2 are SGHTA and FQGNSA. Trimming left V 4 bases short and J 8 bases short, with 12 bases between. The CDR3 is made up of 13 amino acids. CDR3 in DNA: TGTGCCAGCAGCTCCTGGACTATGGATGAGCAGTTCTTC. This codes for CASSSWTMDEQFF.

This clone was recorded a few times. The chain carries TRBV6-6 and TRBJ2-5; 9 bases fit TRBD1. V was clipped by 2 bases and J by 5 bases; unmatched bases: 6. This CDR3 comprises 15 residues. The V gene's germline CDR1 is MNHNY and CDR2 SVGAGI (reference sequence). The CDR3 region is CASSYGDRASETQYF. CDR3 DNA sequence: TGTGCCAGCAGTTACGGGGACAGGGCGTCGGAGACCCAGTACTTC.

J is TRBJ1-5 and V is TRBV19; a weak D match, TRBD1 (6 bases). V was pared by 6 bases and J by 4 bases, with 10 bases between. Germline V gene lookup returns CDR1 LNHDA and CDR2 SQIVND (reference sequence). The CDR3 has 13 amino acids. The CDR3 reads CASSVQGNQPQHF. The CDR3 DNA follows: TGTGCCAGTAGCGTGCAGGGGAATCAGCCCCAGCATTTT.

This clone was seen a handful of times. The V gene is TRBV6-6, the J gene TRBJ2-7; no clear D. CDR1 is MNHNY, CDR2 SVGAGI, per germline (reference sequence). V gave up 10 bases and J gave up 4 bases, with 17 bases separating them. The CDR3 length is 13 residues. The CDR3, as DNA: TGTGCCACAAAGACCAAATGGGGATACGAGCAGTACTTC. This encodes CATKTKWGYEQYF.

The chain couples TRBV9 to TRBJ2-5, with D perhaps matching TRBD2 (5 bases). The V gene lost 6 bases and the J gene lost 7 bases, with 19 bases spanning the gap. Germline V CDR1 and CDR2: SGDLS, YYNGEE. The CDR3 extends over 14 amino acids. CDR3 amino acids: CASNMVPEAATQYF. The CDR3 region has the DNA TGTGCCAGCAATATGGTCCCGGAGGCCGCGACCCAGTACTTC.

The V and J genes are TRBV7-2 and TRBJ2-3; tentatively, D is TRBD1 or TRBD2 (5 bases each). This CDR3 is 14 amino acids long. Per germline, CDR1 SGHTA and CDR2 FQGNSA. The germline V and J ends were trimmed by 6 bases and 1 base, with 11 bases remaining between them. The CDR3 spells CASRGTDRTDTQYF. In nucleotides, the CDR3 is TGTGCCAGCAGAGGGACGGATCGCACAGATACGCAGTATTTT.

The J gene is TRBJ1-1, the V gene TRBV29-1, with TRBD1 as a possible D gene (5 bases). The CDR3 has 13 amino acids. Looked up from germline, CDR1 is SQVTM and CDR2 is ANQGSEA. CDR3 region: CAFSQGRNTEAFF. The CDR3 nucleotides read TGCGCCTTCTCGCAGGGCCGAAACACTGAAGCTTTCTTT.

This chain joins TRBV28 and TRBJ1-1, with 10 nucleotides matching TRBD1. Germline V gene lookup returns CDR1 MDHEN and CDR2 SYDVKM. With V trimmed by 2 bases and J by 3 bases, 9 bases remained unmatched. CDR3 length equals 17 residues. This chain's CDR3 is CASSLGAGQGPHTEAFF. The CDR3 bases are TGTGCCAGCAGTTTAGGAGCGGGACAGGGGCCCCACACTGAAGCTTTCTTT.

The rearrangement links TRBV10-3 to TRBJ1-2, with TRBD1 identical over 8 bases. Germline V CDR1 and CDR2: ENHRY, SYGVKD. CDR3 length equals 12 residues. V lost 8 bases and J lost 8; bases outside the gene matches: 7. The CDR3 DNA is TGTGCCATCCGGGGACAGGTCGAAGGCTACACCTTC. It is translated as CAIRGQVEGYTF.

The genes are TRBV5-1 and TRBJ2-5; 9 nucleotides match TRBD2. V trimming: 2 bases; J trimming: 4 bases; junction bases outside the gene matches: 12. Per germline, CDR1 SGHRS and CDR2 YFSETQ. The CDR3 totals 17 residues. This chain's CDR3 is CASSFLPSGTRGETQYF. The CDR3 DNA sequence: TGCGCCAGCAGCTTTCTCCCTAGCGGGACTAGAGGAGAGACCCAGTACTTC. The entire variable domain, with the rest obtained from reference TRBV5-1 and TRBJ2-5, is as follows: KAGVTQTPRYLIKTRGQQVTLSCSPISGHRSVSWYQQTPGQGLQFLFEYFSETQRNKGNFPGRFSGRQFSNSRSEMNVSTLELGDSALYLCASSFLPSGTRGETQYFGPGTRLLVL.

This clone was detected only a few times. The rearrangement uses TRBV4-2 and TRBJ2-1; no firm D call. Germline V gene sequence: CDR1 LGHNA, CDR2 YNFKEQ. Trimming pared 1 base from V and 8 bases from J, leaving 3 bases between. This CDR3 region has 11 residues. CDR3 amino acids: CASSQGDEQFF. The CDR3 DNA reads as TGTGCCAGCAGCCAAGGGGATGAGCAGTTCTTC.

This clone was found a few times. The chain combines TRBV5-1 with TRBJ2-3; D gene unclear. The CDR3 is 14 amino acids. CDR1 is SGHRS, CDR2 YFSETQ, per germline. Trimming took 4 bases from V and 2 from J, leaving 11 bases between them. As DNA, the CDR3 is TGCGCCAGCAGCGCTAGACAAAACACAGATACGCAGTATTTT. It is translated as CASSARQNTDTQYF.

This clone was seen a handful of times. J is TRBJ2-1 and V is TRBV18; no firm D call. This CDR3 spans 13 amino acids. Germline-derived CDR1 and CDR2 are KGHSH and LQKENI. V was cut by 4 bases and J by 2 bases, with 6 bases left in between. This chain's CDR3 is CASSLSTYNEQFF. The CDR3 DNA reads TGTGCCAGCTCACTCAGCACCTACAATGAGCAGTTCTTC.